The 12 T cell receptor beta chains below come from one sample, sequenced in a study of B cell selection in AIRE deficiency. Data came from immunoSEQ multiplex PCR; TCRdb stores just in-frame clones and leaves some out. The table has approximately 24,000 clones, about 90% seen once. Regulatory T cells were sorted as CD4+CD25hiCD127low/negative. The sequencing input was CD4+CD25+ Tregs sorted from PBMCs. Receptors originate from a human donor in good health.

The chain employs TRBV5-1 and TRBJ2-7; D is perhaps TRBD1 (5 bases). The CDR3 sequence is 15 residues long. From germline, CDR1 is SGHRS and CDR2 YFSETQ. The germline V and J ends were trimmed by 0 bases and 4 bases, with 14 bases remaining between them. CDR3 sequence: CASSLASGLRYEQYF. The CDR3, as DNA: TGCGCCAGCAGCTTGGCCTCAGGGTTAAGGTACGAGCAGTACTTC.

V is TRBV9 and J is TRBJ2-1; 9 bases line up with TRBD2. V was pared by 2 bases and J by 8 bases, with 8 bases of the junction left unmatched. The germline V gene encodes CDR1 SGDLS and CDR2 YYNGEE. The CDR3 is 15 residues long. As DNA, the CDR3 is TGTGCCAGCAGCGTTCTGGCGGGGGGGCCGGATGAGCAGTTCTTC. As protein: CASSVLAGGPDEQFF.

The V gene is TRBV6-4, the J gene TRBJ1-1, with 9 bases matching TRBD1. Germline CDR1 reads MRHNA; CDR2 reads SNTAGT. V dropped 5 bases and J dropped 5; count of bases not matched to a gene: 3. CDR3 length: 13 amino acids. The DNA for the CDR3 is TGTGCCAGCAGTCTCGACAGGGGGACTGAAGCTTTCTTT. Translated: CASSLDRGTEAFF.

The rearrangement uses TRBV9 and TRBJ1-2, with D possibly TRBD1 on 6 matching bases. Germline V lookup: CDR1 SGDLS, CDR2 YYNGEE. The CDR3 totals 14 residues. V was cut by 3 bases and J by 3 bases, with 12 bases left in between. CDR3 amino acids: CASSGLTGYYGYTF. The CDR3 nucleotides are TGTGCCAGCAGCGGTTTGACAGGATACTATGGCTACACCTTC.

The chain joins TRBV30 to TRBJ2-7; the D gene is possibly TRBD1 (6 bases). This CDR3 has 13 amino acids. Trimming cost V 7 bases and J 2 bases, with 15 bases left between them. Germline V gene sequence: CDR1 GTSNPN, CDR2 SVGIG (reference sequence). CDR3: CASWGQGAYEQYF. In DNA form, the CDR3 reads TGTGCCTCTTGGGGGCAGGGAGCCTACGAGCAGTACTTC.

This chain connects TRBV6-5 to TRBJ1-1; 9 bases are a match to TRBD1. The CDR3 length is 11 residues. The germline V gene has CDR1 MNHEY and CDR2 SVGAGI. The ends lost 6 bases at V and 12 bases at J; junction bases unmatched: 5. The CDR3 here is CASSAGTGPFF. In nucleotides, the CDR3 is TGTGCCAGCAGCGCCGGGACAGGGCCTTTCTTT.

This clone was counted a single time. The V call is TRBV5-4, the J call TRBJ2-2; possible D gene TRBD1, 5 bases. The V and J ends lost 2 bases and 3 bases respectively, with 11 bases between them. The CDR3 runs to 15 residues. Per germline, CDR1 SGHNT and CDR2 YYREEE (reference sequence). The CDR3 nucleotides are TGTGCCAGCAGCTTTCAGGGCGCGGACACCGGGGAGCTGTTTTTT. Translation: CASSFQGADTGELFF.

J is TRBJ1-2 and V is TRBV5-1, with unresolved D. CDR3 size: 12 residues. Trimming stripped 4 bases from V and 8 bases from J, with 12 bases between. Per germline, CDR1 SGHRS and CDR2 YFSETQ. The CDR3 coding sequence is TGCGCCAGCAGCGCCGGGTCCCCGGGCTACACCTTC. It encodes CASSAGSPGYTF.

This chain joins TRBV6-5 and TRBJ2-7; TRBD1 agrees at 10 bases. Looked up from germline, CDR1 is MNHEY and CDR2 is SVGAGI. Unmatched junction bases numbered 3, after V lost 0 bases and J lost 4 bases. The CDR3 runs to 15 residues. The chain's CDR3 is CASSYSRQGAYEQYF. CDR3 coding DNA: TGTGCCAGCAGTTACTCTCGACAGGGGGCATACGAGCAGTACTTC.

The chain employs TRBV18 and TRBJ2-7; perhaps TRBD1 as D (6 bases). The V and J ends lost 2 bases and 4 bases respectively, with 15 bases between them. CDR3 length: 15 amino acids. CDR1 is KGHSH, CDR2 LQKENI, per germline. The CDR3 DNA reads as TGTGCCAGCTCACCATTTCCAGCAGGGGTGTACGAGCAGTACTTC. It yields the protein CASSPFPAGVYEQYF. The complete variable domain, with remaining parts taken from reference TRBV18 and TRBJ2-7, reads NAGVMQNPRHLVRRRGQEARLRCSPMKGHSHVYWYRQLPEEGLKFMVYLQKENIIDESGMPKERFSAEFPKEGPSILRIQQVVRGDSAAYFCASSPFPAGVYEQYFGPGTRLTVT.

The chain couples TRBV7-8 to TRBJ2-7, with D possibly called TRBD1 or TRBD2 (5 bases each). The CDR3 loop spans 15 amino acids. The V gene's germline CDR1 is SGHVS and CDR2 FQNEAQ. The V end was cut by 5 bases, the J end by 7 bases, with 21 bases between. CDR3 loop: CASSIRDGNLVEQYF. CDR3 DNA sequence: TGTGCCAGCAGCATAAGGGACGGCAACCTAGTTGAGCAGTACTTC.

DNA of the CDR3: TGTGCCAGCAGCGCGGGACCCGGGGAGCTGTTTTTT. Translating it yields CASSAGPGELFF. The gene calls are TRBV6-6 and TRBJ2-2; D might be TRBD2 (6 bases). V was pared by 6 bases and J by 6 bases, with 8 bases between. Per germline, CDR1 MNHNY and CDR2 SVGAGI (reference sequence). The CDR3 spans 12 residues.